Given below is one TCR beta chain in context. The sample comes from a study of blood T cell repertoires in COVID-19. This CDR3 is built from 13 residues. Looked up from germline, CDR1 is MNHEY and CDR2 is SVGAGI. V gave up 6 bases and J gave up 6 bases; unmatched junction bases: 2. Measured with immunoSEQ multiplex PCR; TCRdb has only the in-frame clones, and not every one. Of approximately 100,000 clones listed, nearly 85% are singletons. Sequenced material: peripheral blood. The source of this sequence is a woman aged 50 to 60 with acute or convalescent COVID-19. The chain has TRBV6-5 and TRBJ1-6, with 7 positions matching TRBD1. The CDR3 sequence: CASRGQLNSPLHF. CDR3 nucleotides: TGTGCCAGCAGGGGACAGCTTAATTCACCCCTCCACTTT.